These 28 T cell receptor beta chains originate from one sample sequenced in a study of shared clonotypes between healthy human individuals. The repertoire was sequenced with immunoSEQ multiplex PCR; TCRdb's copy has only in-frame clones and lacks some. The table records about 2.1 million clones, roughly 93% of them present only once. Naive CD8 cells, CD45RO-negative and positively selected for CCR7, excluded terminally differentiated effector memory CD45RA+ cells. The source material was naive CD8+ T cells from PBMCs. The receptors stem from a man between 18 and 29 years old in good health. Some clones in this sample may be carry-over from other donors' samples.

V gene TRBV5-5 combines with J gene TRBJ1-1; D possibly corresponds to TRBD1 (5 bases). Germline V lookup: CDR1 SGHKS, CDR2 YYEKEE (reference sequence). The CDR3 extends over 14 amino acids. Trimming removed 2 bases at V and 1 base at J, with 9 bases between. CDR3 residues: CASSLRRGNTEAFF. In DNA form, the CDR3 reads TGTGCCAGCAGCTTACGGAGGGGGAACACTGAAGCTTTCTTT.

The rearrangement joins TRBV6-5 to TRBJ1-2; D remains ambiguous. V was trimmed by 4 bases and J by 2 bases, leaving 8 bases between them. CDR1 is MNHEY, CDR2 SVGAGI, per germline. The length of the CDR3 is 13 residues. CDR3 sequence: CASSSRMNYGYTF. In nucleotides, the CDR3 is TGTGCCAGCAGTTCCAGGATGAACTATGGCTACACCTTC.

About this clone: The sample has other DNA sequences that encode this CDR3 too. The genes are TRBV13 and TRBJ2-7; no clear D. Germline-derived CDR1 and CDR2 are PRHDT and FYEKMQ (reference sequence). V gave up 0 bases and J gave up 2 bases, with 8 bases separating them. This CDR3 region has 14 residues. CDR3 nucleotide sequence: TGTGCCAGCAGCTTAGGAGGCCAGACCTACGAGCAGTACTTC. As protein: CASSLGGQTYEQYF.

CDR3 residues: CASSLDAGTGLGQPQHF. In nucleotides, the CDR3 is TGTGCCAGCAGTCTAGACGCCGGGACAGGGCTTGGTCAGCCCCAGCATTTT. The chain uses TRBV27 and TRBJ1-5, with TRBD1 identical over 9 bases. Germline assignment: CDR1 MNHEY and CDR2 SMNVEV (reference sequence). There are 17 residues in the CDR3. Trimming at V came to 5 bases and at J to 6 bases, leaving 14 bases not matched to a gene.

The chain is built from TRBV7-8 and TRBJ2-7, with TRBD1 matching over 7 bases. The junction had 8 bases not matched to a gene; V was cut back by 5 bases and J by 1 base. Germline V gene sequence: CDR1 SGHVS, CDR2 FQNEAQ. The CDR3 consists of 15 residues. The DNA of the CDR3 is TGTGCCAGCAGCCATGCGACAGGGTTGTCCTACGAGCAGTACTTC. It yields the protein CASSHATGLSYEQYF. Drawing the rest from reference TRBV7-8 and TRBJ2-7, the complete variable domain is GAGVSQSPRYKVAKRGQDVALRCDPISGHVSLFWYQQALGQGPEFLTYFQNEAQLDKSGLPSDRFFAERPEGSVSTLKIQRTQQEDSAVYLCASSHATGLSYEQYFGPGTRLTVT.

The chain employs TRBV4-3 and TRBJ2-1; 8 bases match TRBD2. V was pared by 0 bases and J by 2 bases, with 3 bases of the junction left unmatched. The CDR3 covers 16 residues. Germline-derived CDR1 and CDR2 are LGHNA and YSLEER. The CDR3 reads CASSQDRTSPYNEQFF. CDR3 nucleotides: TGCGCCAGCAGCCAAGATCGGACTAGCCCCTACAATGAGCAGTTCTTC.

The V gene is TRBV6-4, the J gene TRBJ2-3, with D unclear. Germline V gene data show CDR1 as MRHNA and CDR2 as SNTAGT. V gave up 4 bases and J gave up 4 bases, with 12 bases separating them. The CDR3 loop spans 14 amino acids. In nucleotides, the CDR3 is TGTGCCAGCAGTGTATCACCCTCTGCAGATACGCAGTATTTT. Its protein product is CASSVSPSADTQYF.

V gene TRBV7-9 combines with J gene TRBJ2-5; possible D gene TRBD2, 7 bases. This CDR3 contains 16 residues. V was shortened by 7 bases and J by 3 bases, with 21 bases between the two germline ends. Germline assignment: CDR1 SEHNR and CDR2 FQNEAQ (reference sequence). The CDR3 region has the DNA TGTGCCAGCAAAAAAGGCTATAGAGGGGGGGAAGAGACCCAGTACTTC. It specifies CASKKGYRGGEETQYF.

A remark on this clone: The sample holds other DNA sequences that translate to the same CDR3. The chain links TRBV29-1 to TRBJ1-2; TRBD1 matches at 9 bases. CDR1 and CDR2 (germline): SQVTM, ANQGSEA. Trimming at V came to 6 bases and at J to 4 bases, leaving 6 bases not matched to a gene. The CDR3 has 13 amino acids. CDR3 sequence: CSVRQGGLYGYTF. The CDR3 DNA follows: TGCAGCGTCCGACAGGGGGGGCTCTATGGCTACACCTTC. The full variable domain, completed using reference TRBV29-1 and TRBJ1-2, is SAVISQKPSRDICQRGTSLTIQCQVDSQVTMMFWYRQQPGQSLTLIATANQGSEATYESGFVIDKFPISRPNLTFSTLTVSNMSPEDSSIYLCSVRQGGLYGYTFGSGTRLTVV.

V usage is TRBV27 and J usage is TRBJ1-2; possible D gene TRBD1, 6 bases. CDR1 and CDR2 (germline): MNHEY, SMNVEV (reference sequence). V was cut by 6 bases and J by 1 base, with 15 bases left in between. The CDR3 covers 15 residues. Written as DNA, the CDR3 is TGTGCCAGCAGCCACTACGGACAGTTTAACTATGGCTACACCTTC. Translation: CASSHYGQFNYGYTF.

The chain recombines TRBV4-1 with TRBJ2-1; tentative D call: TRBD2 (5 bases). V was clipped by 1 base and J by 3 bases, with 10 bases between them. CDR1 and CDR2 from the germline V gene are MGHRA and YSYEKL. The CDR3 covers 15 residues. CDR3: CASSQGASFYNEQFF. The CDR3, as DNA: TGCGCCAGCAGCCAAGGGGCTAGCTTCTACAATGAGCAGTTCTTC.

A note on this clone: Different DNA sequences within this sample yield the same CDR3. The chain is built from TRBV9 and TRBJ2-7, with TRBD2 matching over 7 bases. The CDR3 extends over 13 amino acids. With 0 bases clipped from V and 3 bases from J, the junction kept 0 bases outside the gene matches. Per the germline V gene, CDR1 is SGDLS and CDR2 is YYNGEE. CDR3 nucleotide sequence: TGTGCCAGCAGCGTAGGCGGGAGCTACGAGCAGTACTTC. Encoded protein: CASSVGGSYEQYF. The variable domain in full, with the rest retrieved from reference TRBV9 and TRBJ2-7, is DSGVTQTPKHLITATGQRVTLRCSPRSGDLSVYWYQQSLDQGLQFLIQYYNGEERAKGNILERFSAQQFPDLHSELNLSSLELGDSALYFCASSVGGSYEQYFGPGTRLTVT.

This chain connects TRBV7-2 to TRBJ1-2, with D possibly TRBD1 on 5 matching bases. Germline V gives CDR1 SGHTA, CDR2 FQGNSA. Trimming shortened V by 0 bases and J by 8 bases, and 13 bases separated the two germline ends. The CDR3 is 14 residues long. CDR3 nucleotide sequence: TGTGCCAGCAGCTTAGCCCCCTTGACAGTCGGCTACACCTTC. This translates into CASSLAPLTVGYTF.

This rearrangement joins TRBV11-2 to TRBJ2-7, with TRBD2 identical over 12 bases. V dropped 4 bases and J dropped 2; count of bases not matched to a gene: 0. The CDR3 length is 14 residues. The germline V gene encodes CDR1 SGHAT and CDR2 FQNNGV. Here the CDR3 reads CASSSSGRAYEQYF. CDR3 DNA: TGTGCCAGCAGCTCTAGCGGGAGGGCCTACGAGCAGTACTTC.

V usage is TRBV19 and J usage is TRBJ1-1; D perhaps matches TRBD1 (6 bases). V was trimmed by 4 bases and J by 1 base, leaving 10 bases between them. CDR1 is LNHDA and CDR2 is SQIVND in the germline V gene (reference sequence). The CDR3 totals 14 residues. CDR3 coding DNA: TGTGCCAGTAGTACCCCCAGGGGGAACACTGAAGCTTTCTTT. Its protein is CASSTPRGNTEAFF.

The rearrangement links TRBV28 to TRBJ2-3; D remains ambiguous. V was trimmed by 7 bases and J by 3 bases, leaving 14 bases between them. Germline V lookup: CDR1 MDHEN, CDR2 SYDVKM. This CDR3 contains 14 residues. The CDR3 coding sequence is TGTGCCAGCAACGCGGCGAGAGGTACAGATACGCAGTATTTT. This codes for CASNAARGTDTQYF. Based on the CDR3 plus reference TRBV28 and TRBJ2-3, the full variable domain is DVKVTQSSRYLVKRTGEKVFLECVQDMDHENMFWYRQDPGLGLRLIYFSYDVKMKEKGDIPEGYSVSREKKERFSLILESASTNQTSMYLCASNAARGTDTQYFGPGTRLTVL.

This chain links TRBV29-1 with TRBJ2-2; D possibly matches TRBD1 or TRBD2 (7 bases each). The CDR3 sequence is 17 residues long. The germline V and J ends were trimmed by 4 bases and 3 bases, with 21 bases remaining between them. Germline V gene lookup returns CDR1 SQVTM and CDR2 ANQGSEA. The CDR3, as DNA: TGCAGCGTTGCAGGGACAGACCGGGGGGTAGACACCGGGGAGCTGTTTTTT. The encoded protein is CSVAGTDRGVDTGELFF.

The CDR3 loop reads CASSGSMEPSTDTQYF. The CDR3, as DNA: TGTGCCAGCAGTGGAAGCATGGAACCTAGCACAGATACGCAGTATTTT. The chain employs TRBV27 and TRBJ2-3; D remains ambiguous. The germline V gene encodes CDR1 MNHEY and CDR2 SMNVEV (reference sequence). Trimming left V 5 bases short and J 0 bases short, with 15 bases between. This CDR3 region has 16 residues.

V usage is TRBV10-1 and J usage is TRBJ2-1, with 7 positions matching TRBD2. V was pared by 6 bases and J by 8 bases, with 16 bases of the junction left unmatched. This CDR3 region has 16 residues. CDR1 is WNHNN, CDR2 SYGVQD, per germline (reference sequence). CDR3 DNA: TGCGCCAGCAGCTTAACTGGACTAGATTGTTTCGATGAGCAGTTCTTC. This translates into CASSLTGLDCFDEQFF.

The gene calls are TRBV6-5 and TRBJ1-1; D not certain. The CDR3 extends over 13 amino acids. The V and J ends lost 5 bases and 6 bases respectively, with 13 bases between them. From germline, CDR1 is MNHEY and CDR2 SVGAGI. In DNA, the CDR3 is TGTGCCAGCAGTAGTCTCCAGTTCCCTGAAGCTTTCTTT. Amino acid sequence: CASSSLQFPEAFF.

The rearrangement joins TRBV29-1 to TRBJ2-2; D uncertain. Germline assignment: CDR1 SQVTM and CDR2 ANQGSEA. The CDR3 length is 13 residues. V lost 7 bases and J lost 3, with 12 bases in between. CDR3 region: CSATDPHTGELFF. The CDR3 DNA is TGCAGCGCTACGGACCCGCACACCGGGGAGCTGTTTTTT.

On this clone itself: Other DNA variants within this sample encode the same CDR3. The CDR3: CASSSQGREQYF. As DNA, the CDR3 is TGTGCCAGCAGCTCACAGGGCCGGGAGCAGTACTTC. The chain couples TRBV7-9 to TRBJ2-7, with D possibly matching TRBD1 (6 bases). Germline CDR1 and CDR2: SEHNR and FQNEAQ (reference sequence). The CDR3 has 12 residues. The V end was cut by 4 bases, the J end by 7 bases, with 11 bases between.

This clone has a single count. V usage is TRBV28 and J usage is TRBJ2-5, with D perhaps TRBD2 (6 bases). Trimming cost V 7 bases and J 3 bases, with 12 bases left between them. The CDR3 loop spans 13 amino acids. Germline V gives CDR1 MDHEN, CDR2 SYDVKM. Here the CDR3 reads CASTQRVKETQYF. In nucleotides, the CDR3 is TGTGCCAGCACCCAGCGGGTTAAAGAGACCCAGTACTTC. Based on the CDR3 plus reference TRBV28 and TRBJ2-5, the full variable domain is DVKVTQSSRYLVKRTGEKVFLECVQDMDHENMFWYRQDPGLGLRLIYFSYDVKMKEKGDIPEGYSVSREKKERFSLILESASTNQTSMYLCASTQRVKETQYFGPGTRLLVL.

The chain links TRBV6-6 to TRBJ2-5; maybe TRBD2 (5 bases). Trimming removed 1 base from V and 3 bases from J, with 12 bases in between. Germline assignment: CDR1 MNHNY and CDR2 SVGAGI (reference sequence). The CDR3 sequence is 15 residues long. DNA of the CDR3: TGTGCCAGCAGTTACTTAGCGACACCTAAAGAGACCCAGTACTTC. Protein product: CASSYLATPKETQYF.

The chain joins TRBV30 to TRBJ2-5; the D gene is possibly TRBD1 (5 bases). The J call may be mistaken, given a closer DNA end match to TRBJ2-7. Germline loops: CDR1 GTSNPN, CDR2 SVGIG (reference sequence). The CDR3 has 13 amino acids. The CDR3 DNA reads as TGTGCCTGGAGTCCCCGACAGCTCTACGAGCAGTACTTC. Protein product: CAWSPRQLYEQYF.

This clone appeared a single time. Here the CDR3 DNA reads TGTGCCTGGAGCCTCGGACTAGCGGGAGCACGAGAGCAGTACTTC. Amino acids: CAWSLGLAGAREQYF. The J gene is TRBJ2-7, the V gene TRBV30, with TRBD2 matching over 13 bases. Trimming took 3 bases from V and 7 from J; bases not matched to a gene: 9. Germline V gene lookup returns CDR1 GTSNPN and CDR2 SVGIG (reference sequence). The CDR3 totals 15 residues.

CDR3 sequence: CASSHDSVPYEQYF. The CDR3 coding sequence is TGTGCCAGCAGTCACGACAGCGTACCCTACGAGCAGTACTTC. V gene TRBV27 combines with J gene TRBJ2-7, with a tentative D call TRBD1 (5 bases). CDR3 length: 14 residues. The V gene's germline CDR1 is MNHEY and CDR2 SMNVEV (reference sequence). V was pared by 5 bases and J by 2 bases, with 13 bases between.

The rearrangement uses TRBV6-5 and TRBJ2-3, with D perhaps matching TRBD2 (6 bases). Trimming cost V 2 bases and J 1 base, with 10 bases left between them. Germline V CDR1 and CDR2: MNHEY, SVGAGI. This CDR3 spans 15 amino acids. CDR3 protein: CASSYLASGTDTQYF. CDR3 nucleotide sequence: TGTGCCAGCAGTTACCTGGCTAGCGGCACAGATACGCAGTATTTT.